The 10 T cell receptor beta chains presented below share a single source sample, sequenced in a study of blood T cell repertoires in COVID-19. Sequencing was performed with immunoSEQ multiplex PCR; in TCRdb, only in-frame clones are kept and a portion is missing. The data contain around 64,000 clones, around 80% of them singletons. What was sequenced was peripheral blood. These receptors were obtained from a man in his 60s with acute or convalescent COVID-19.

This clone has only one observation. The chain joins TRBV14 to TRBJ1-1; unclear D gene. The V end lost 4 bases, the J end lost 9 bases, and 15 bases lay between the germline ends. Germline assignment: CDR1 SGHDN and CDR2 FVKESK. The CDR3 contains 13 residues. In DNA form, the CDR3 reads TGTGCCAGCAGCCTTGCCGCCACGAGAAAAGCTTTCTTT. Translated: CASSLAATRKAFF.

The chain carries TRBV19 and TRBJ2-1; 12 bases line up with TRBD2. Germline CDR1 reads LNHDA; CDR2 reads SQIVND (reference sequence). CDR3 size: 17 residues. V lost 5 bases to trimming and J lost 1 base; unmatched junction nucleotides: 6. CDR3 loop: CASSETSGRQSYNEQFF. CDR3 in DNA: TGTGCCAGTAGTGAAACTAGCGGGAGGCAATCCTACAATGAGCAGTTCTTC.

This clone was counted a single time. This chain joins TRBV5-4 and TRBJ2-7; D unclear. This CDR3 spans 14 amino acids. Trimming shortened V by 0 bases and J by 1 base, and 8 bases separated the two germline ends. CDR1 and CDR2 (germline): SGHNT, YYREEE (reference sequence). The CDR3 sequence is CASSLASQSYEQYF. The CDR3 DNA reads as TGTGCCAGCAGCTTGGCCTCACAGTCCTACGAGCAGTACTTC. Based on the CDR3 plus reference TRBV5-4 and TRBJ2-7, the full variable domain is ETGVTQSPTHLIKTRGQQVTLRCSSQSGHNTVSWYQQALGQGPQFIFQYYREEENGRGNFPPRFSGLQFPNYSSELNVNALELDDSALYLCASSLASQSYEQYFGPGTRLTVT.

The V gene is TRBV7-3, the J gene TRBJ1-2; D call uncertain. Germline V gene data show CDR1 as SGHTA and CDR2 as FQGTGA. The germline V and J ends were trimmed by 5 bases and 6 bases, with 7 bases remaining between them. The CDR3 covers 11 residues. The CDR3 region is CASSQGDGYTF. The CDR3 nucleotides are TGTGCCAGCAGCCAAGGAGATGGCTACACCTTC.

The rearrangement uses TRBV25-1 and TRBJ1-4; no definite D call. V was cut by 4 bases and J by 4 bases, with 16 bases left in between. Germline CDR1 MGHDK, CDR2 SYGVNS. The length of the CDR3 is 16 residues. CDR3: CASSGSTNELNEKLFF. CDR3 in DNA: TGTGCCAGCAGTGGTAGTACGAACGAACTTAATGAAAAACTGTTTTTT.

This chain joins TRBV2 and TRBJ2-3; TRBD2 is a possible D gene (5 bases). Trimming took off 4 bases at V and 2 bases at J, with 10 bases between the two ends. Germline values: CDR1 SNHLY, CDR2 FYNNEI. There are 14 residues in the CDR3. The CDR3 is CASSGRTSTDTQYF. CDR3 in DNA: TGTGCCAGCAGTGGCAGGACTTCCACAGATACGCAGTATTTT.

The chain couples TRBV6-4 to TRBJ1-6, with a possible D match to TRBD1 (6 bases). This CDR3 spans 14 amino acids. Between the trimmed V and J ends, which lost 9 bases and 9 bases, there was a span of 18 bases. Germline V CDR1 and CDR2: MRHNA, SNTAGT. The CDR3 DNA follows: TGTGCCAGAGTAATACAGGGTATTGGTTCACCCCTCCACTTT. Translated: CARVIQGIGSPLHF.

This chain joins TRBV4-1 and TRBJ1-5; D may be TRBD1 (5 bases). CDR1 MGHRA and CDR2 YSYEKL come from the germline V gene. Trimming took 4 bases from V and 3 from J, leaving 16 bases between them. The CDR3 has 16 residues. CDR3 amino acids: CASSPTPRQYNQPQHF. CDR3 DNA sequence: TGCGCCAGCAGCCCCACACCCCGACAGTACAATCAGCCCCAGCATTTT.

The V and J genes are TRBV2 and TRBJ1-6; 8 nucleotides line up with TRBD1. The CDR3 runs to 14 residues. With V trimmed by 5 bases and J by 9 bases, 6 bases remained unmatched. In germline, CDR1 is SNHLY, CDR2 FYNNEI. The CDR3 region has the DNA TGTGCCAGCAGTAATGACAGGGGAGGTTCACCCCTCCACTTT. This translates into CASSNDRGGSPLHF. Supplemented by reference TRBV2 and TRBJ1-6, the full variable domain reads EPEVTQTPSHQVTQMGQEVILRCVPISNHLYFYWYRQILGQKVEFLVSFYNNEISEKSEIFDDQFSVERPDGSNFTLKIRSTKLEDSAMYFCASSNDRGGSPLHFGNGTRLTVT.

This rearrangement joins TRBV27 to TRBJ2-3, with D perhaps TRBD2 (5 bases). The V end was cut by 6 bases, the J end by 3 bases, with 10 bases between. The CDR3 covers 13 residues. Germline V CDR1 and CDR2: MNHEY, SMNVEV (reference sequence). The CDR3, as DNA: TGTGCCAGCAGCCACGTAGCGACAGATACGCAGTATTTT. This codes for CASSHVATDTQYF.